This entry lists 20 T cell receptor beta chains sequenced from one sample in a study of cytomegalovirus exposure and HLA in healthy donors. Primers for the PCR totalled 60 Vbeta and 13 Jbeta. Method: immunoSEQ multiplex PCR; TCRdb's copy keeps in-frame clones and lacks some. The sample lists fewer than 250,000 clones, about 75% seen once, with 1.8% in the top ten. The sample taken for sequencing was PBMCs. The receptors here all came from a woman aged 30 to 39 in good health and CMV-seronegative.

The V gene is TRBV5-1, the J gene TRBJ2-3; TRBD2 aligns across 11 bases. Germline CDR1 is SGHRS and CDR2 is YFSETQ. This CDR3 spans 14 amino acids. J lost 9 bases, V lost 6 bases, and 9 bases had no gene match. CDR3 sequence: CASTLAGARGTQYF. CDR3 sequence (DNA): TGCGCCAGCACACTAGCGGGAGCCCGTGGGACGCAGTATTTT. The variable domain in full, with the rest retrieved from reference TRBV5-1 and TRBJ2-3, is KAGVTQTPRYLIKTRGQQVTLSCSPISGHRSVSWYQQTPGQGLQFLFEYFSETQRNKGNFPGRFSGRQFSNSRSEMNVSTLELGDSALYLCASTLAGARGTQYFGPGTRLTVL.

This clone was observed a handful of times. CDR3 nucleotides: TGTGCCAGCCCCCAGGTCCGGGACAGGGTTCCCTACGAGCAGTACTTC. Translated, it gives CASPQVRDRVPYEQYF. V gene TRBV2 combines with J gene TRBJ2-7, with 9 bases that match TRBD1. The CDR3 runs to 16 residues. Looked up from germline, CDR1 is SNHLY and CDR2 is FYNNEI. Germline trimming cut 8 bases from V and 2 bases from J; bases unmatched to any gene: 13.

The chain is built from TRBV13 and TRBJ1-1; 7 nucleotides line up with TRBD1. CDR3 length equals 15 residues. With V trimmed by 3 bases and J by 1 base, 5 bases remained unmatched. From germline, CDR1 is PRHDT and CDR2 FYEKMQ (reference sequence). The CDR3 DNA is TGTGCCAGCAGCTTGGGTGGGACAGCGAACACTGAAGCTTTCTTT. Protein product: CASSLGGTANTEAFF.

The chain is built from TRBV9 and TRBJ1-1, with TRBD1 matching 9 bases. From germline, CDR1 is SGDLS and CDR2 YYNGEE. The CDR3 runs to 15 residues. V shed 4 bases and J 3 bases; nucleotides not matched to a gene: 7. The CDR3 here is CASSLQGARDTEAFF. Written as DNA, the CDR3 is TGTGCCAGCAGCTTACAGGGGGCGCGGGACACTGAAGCTTTCTTT. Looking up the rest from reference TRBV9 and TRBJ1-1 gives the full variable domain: DSGVTQTPKHLITATGQRVTLRCSPRSGDLSVYWYQQSLDQGLQFLIQYYNGEERAKGNILERFSAQQFPDLHSELNLSSLELGDSALYFCASSLQGARDTEAFFGQGTRLTVV.

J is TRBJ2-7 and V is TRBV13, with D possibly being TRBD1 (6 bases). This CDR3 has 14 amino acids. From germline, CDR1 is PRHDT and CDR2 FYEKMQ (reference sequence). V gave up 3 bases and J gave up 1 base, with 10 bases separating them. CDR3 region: CASSLDRISYEQYF. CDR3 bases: TGTGCCAGCAGCTTGGACAGAATTTCCTACGAGCAGTACTTC.

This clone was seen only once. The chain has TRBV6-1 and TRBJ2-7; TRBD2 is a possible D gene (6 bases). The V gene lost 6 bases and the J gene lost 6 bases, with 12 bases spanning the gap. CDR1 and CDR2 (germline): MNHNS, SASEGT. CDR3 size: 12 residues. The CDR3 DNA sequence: TGTGCCAGCAGGGGGTGGGGGGTCGAGCAGTACTTC. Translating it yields CASRGWGVEQYF.

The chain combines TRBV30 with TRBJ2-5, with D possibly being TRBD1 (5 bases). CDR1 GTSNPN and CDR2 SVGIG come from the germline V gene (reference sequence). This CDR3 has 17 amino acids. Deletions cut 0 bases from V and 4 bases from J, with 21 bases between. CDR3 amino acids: CAWSVRRQLGRAETQYF. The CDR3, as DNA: TGTGCCTGGAGTGTACGAAGACAGTTAGGTCGGGCAGAGACCCAGTACTTC.

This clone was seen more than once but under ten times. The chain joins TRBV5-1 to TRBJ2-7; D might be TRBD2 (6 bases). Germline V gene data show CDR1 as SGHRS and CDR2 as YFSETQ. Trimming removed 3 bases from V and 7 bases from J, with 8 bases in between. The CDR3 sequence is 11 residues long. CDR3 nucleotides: TGCGCCAGCAGCTGGCGGGAAGAGCAGTACTTC. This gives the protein CASSWREEQYF.

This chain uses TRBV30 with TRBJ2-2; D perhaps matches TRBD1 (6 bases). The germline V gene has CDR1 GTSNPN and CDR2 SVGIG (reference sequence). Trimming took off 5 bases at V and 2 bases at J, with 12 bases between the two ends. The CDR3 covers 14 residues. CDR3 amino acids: CAWVGTTNTGELFF. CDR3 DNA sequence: TGTGCCTGGGTCGGGACAACTAACACCGGGGAGCTGTTTTTT.

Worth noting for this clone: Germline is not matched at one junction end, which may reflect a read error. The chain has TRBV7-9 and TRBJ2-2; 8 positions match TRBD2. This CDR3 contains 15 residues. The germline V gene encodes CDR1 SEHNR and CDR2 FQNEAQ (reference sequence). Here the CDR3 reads CSSSSRGGQTGELFF. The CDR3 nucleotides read TGTTCCAGCAGCTCACGGGGGGGCCAAACCGGGGAGCTGTTTTTT.

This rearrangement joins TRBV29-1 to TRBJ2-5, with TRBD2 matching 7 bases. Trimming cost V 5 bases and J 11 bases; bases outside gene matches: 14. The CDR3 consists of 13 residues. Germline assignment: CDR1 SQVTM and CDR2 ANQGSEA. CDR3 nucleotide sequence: TGCAGCGTTCACGGCGGGAGTTCGAATGAGCAGTACTTC. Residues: CSVHGGSSNEQYF.

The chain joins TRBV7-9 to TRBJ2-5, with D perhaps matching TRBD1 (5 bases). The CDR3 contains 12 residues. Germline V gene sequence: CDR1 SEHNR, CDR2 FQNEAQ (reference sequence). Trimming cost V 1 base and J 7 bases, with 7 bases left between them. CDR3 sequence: CASSLGGGTQYF. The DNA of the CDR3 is TGTGCCAGCAGCTTAGGGGGCGGGACCCAGTACTTC.

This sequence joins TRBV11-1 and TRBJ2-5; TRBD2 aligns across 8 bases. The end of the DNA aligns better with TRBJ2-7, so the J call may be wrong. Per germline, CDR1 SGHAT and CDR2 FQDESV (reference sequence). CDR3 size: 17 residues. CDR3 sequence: CASSLESSGVGSYEQYF. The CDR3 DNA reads TGTGCCAGCAGCTTAGAAAGTAGCGGGGTTGGCTCCTACGAGCAGTACTTC.

This chain's CDR3 is CASSPKVGQGDNEQFF. CDR3 in DNA: TGTGCCAGCAGCCCAAAAGTGGGACAGGGTGACAATGAGCAGTTCTTC. The chain links TRBV9 to TRBJ2-1, with 9 bases that match TRBD1. The V segment lost 4 bases and the J segment 5 bases; nucleotides outside the gene matches: 10. This CDR3 has 16 residues. Germline loops: CDR1 SGDLS, CDR2 YYNGEE.

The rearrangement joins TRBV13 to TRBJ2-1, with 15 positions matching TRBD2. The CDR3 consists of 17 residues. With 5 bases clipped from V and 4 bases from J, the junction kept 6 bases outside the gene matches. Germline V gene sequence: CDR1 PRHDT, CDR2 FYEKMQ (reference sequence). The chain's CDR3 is CASSLAGLAGGYNEQFF. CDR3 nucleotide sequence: TGTGCCAGCAGCCTGGCGGGACTAGCGGGGGGATACAATGAGCAGTTCTTC.

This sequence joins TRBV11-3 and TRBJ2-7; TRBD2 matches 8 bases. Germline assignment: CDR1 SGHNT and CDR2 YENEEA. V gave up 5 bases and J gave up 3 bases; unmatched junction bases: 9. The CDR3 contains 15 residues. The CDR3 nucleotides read TGTGCCAGCAGCCAAATAGGGCGGGGGGACTACGAGCAGTACTTC. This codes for CASSQIGRGDYEQYF.

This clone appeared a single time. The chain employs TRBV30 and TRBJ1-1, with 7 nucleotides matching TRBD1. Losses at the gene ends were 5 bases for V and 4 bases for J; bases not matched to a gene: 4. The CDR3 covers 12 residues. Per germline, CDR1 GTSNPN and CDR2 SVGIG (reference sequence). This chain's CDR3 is CAWDSGGTEAFF. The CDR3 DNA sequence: TGTGCCTGGGACTCAGGGGGCACTGAAGCTTTCTTT.

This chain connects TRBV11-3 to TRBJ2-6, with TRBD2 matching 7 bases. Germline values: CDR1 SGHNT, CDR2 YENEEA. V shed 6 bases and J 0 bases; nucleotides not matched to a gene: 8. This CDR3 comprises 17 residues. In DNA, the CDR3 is TGTGCCAGCAGTCCCGGGGGGACGATCTCTGGGGCCAACGTCCTGACTTTC. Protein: CASSPGGTISGANVLTF. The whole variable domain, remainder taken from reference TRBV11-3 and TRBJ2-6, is EAGVVQSPRYKIIEKKQPVAFWCNPISGHNTLYWYLQNLGQGPELLIRYENEEAVDDSQLPKDRFSAERLKGVDSTLKIQPAELGDSAVYLCASSPGGTISGANVLTFGAGSRLTVL.

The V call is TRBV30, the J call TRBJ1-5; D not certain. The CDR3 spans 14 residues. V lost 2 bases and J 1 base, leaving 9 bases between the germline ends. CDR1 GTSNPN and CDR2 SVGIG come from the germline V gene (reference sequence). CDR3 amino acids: CAWSLESSNQPQHF. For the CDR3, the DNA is TGTGCCTGGAGTTTAGAATCAAGCAATCAGCCCCAGCATTTT.

CDR3 sequence (DNA): TGTGCCAGTAGTATTCGGCTTGGGACAGGGGACAATGAGCAGTTCTTC. It codes for CASSIRLGTGDNEQFF. V is TRBV19 and J is TRBJ2-1; TRBD1 agrees at 10 bases. J was trimmed by 5 bases and V by 3 bases; bases with no gene match: 7. Looked up from germline, CDR1 is LNHDA and CDR2 is SQIVND (reference sequence). There are 16 residues in the CDR3.